This entry features one TCR beta chain sequence. The antigen remains undetermined. The data were obtained in a study of beta chain features in type 1 diabetes. Study observations and caveats: Cells that show high TCR expression could be over-represented by cDNA sequencing.

The investigators reverse transcribed all of the isolated RNA, so they sequenced expressed TCRB transcripts. This table comes from immunoSEQ multiplex PCR, and its TCRdb copy is limited to in-frame clones, with some not included. The sample has 850,000 to 900,000 clones, about a sixth seen once. Without exception, sorted populations had purity beyond 95%. Trimming pared 6 bases from V and 4 bases from J, leaving 18 bases between. The CDR3 sequence is 15 residues long. Germline CDR1 and CDR2: KGHSH and LQKENI. This clonotype was obtained from a woman under 30 in good health. What was sequenced was naive CD4+ T cells from blood. The chain combines TRBV18 with TRBJ2-5; the D gene is possibly TRBD2 (5 bases). Here the CDR3 DNA reads TGTGCCAGCTCCTACTCCCGAACTAGAGGAGAGACCCAGTACTTC. Its protein product is CASSYSRTRGETQYF.